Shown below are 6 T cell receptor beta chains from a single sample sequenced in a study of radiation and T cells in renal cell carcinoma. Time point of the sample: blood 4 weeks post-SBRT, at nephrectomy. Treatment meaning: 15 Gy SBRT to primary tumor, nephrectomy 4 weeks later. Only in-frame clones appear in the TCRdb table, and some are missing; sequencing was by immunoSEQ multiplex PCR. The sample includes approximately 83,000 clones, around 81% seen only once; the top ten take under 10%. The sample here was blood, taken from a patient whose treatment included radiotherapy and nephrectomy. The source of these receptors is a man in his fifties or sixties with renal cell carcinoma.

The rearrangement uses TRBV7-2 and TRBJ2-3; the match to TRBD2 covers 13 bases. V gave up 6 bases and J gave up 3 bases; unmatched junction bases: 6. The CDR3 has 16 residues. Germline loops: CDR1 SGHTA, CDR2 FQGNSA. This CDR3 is CASRDGLAGVTDTQYF. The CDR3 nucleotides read TGTGCCAGCAGGGACGGACTAGCGGGAGTTACAGATACGCAGTATTTT. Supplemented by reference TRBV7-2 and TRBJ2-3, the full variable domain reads GAGVSQSPSNKVTEKGKDVELRCDPISGHTALYWYRQSLGQGLEFLIYFQGNSAPDKSGLPSDRFSAERTGGSVSTLTIQRTQQEDSAVYLCASRDGLAGVTDTQYFGPGTRLTVL.

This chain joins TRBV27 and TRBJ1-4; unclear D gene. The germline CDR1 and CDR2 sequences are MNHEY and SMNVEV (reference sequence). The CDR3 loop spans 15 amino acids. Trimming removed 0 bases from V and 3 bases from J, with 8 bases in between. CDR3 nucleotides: TGTGCCAGCAGTTTATCAGAGTTACCTAATGAAAAACTGTTTTTT. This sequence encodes CASSLSELPNEKLFF.

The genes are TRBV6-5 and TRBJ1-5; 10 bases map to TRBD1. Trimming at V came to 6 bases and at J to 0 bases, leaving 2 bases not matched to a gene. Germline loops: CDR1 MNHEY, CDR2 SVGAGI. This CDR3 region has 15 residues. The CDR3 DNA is TGTGCCAGCAGGGGGACAGGGGATAGCAATCAGCCCCAGCATTTT. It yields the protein CASRGTGDSNQPQHF.

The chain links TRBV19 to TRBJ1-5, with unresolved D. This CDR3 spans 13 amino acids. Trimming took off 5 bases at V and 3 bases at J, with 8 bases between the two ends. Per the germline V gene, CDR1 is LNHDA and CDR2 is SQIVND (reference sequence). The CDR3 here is CASSLGFNQPQHF. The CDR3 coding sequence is TGTGCCAGTAGTCTGGGTTTCAATCAGCCCCAGCATTTT.

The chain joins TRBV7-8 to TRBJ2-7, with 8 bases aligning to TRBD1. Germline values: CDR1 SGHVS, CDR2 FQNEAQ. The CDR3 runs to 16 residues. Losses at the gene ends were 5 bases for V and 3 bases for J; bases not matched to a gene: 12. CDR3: CASSKLTGTGYYEQYF. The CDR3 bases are TGTGCCAGCAGCAAACTTACCGGGACAGGTTACTACGAGCAGTACTTC.

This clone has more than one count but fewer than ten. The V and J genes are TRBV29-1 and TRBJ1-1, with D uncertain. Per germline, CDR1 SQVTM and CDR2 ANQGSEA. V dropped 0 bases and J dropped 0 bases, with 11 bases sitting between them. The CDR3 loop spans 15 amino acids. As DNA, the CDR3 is TGCAGCGTTGAAGACCACCTTAGGTTGAACACTGAAGCTTTCTTT. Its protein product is CSVEDHLRLNTEAFF.